These T cell receptor beta chains were read from a single sample in a study of OX40 agonist ivuxolimab in advanced cancers. Sequencing was performed with immunoSEQ multiplex PCR; in TCRdb, only in-frame clones are kept and a portion is missing. The sample carries tens of thousands of clones, around three quarters recorded once. The sample in question was CD4+ or CD8+ T cells sorted from blood, obtained in a trial of the OX40 agonist ivuxolimab. These receptors were collected from an adult with an advanced solid tumor such as melanoma, head and neck, liver or kidney cancer. CDR3s include the opening cysteine and the closing phenylalanine or tryptophan. The D gene is left open where the match is weak.

TRBJ2-7 | TRBV4-3 | TRBD1 | CASSQDIYGQGYEQYF
TRBJ1-2 | TRBV5-1 | TRBD1 | CASSLTTGGDPNYGYTF
TRBJ2-5 | TRBV5-6 | NA | CASSLVASDQETQYF
TRBJ2-6 | TRBV5-1 | TRBD1 | CASNHVDRGFGGANVLTF
TRBJ2-5 | TRBV27 | NA | CASSWGETVGTQYF
TRBJ2-1 | TRBV6-5 | TRBD2 | CASSCFSGGRYEQFF
TRBJ2-3 | TRBV4-2 | TRBD2 | CASSQLLSGADTDTQYF
TRBJ2-3 | TRBV5-8 | NA | CASSSSGDSFTDTQYF
TRBJ2-1 | TRBV6-6 | TRBD1 | CASSRTGGNEQFF
TRBJ2-1 | TRBV2 | NA | CATTSTPGGLHEQFF
TRBJ1-5 | TRBV4-2 | TRBD1 | CASSQRQGPGGQPQHF
TRBJ1-5 | TRBV5-6 | NA | CASSLTLGGNQPQHF
TRBJ2-7 | TRBV4-1 | TRBD1 | CASSPRDSTYEQYF
TRBJ2-7 | TRBV15 | NA | CATSRDDSGEQYF
TRBJ1-1 | TRBV18 | TRBD1 | CASSLNPFGTVNTEAFF
TRBJ1-1 | TRBV30 | NA | CAWDLGATEAFF
TRBJ2-7 | TRBV27 | TRBD1 | CASSLNPRDREFAYEQYF
TRBJ1-2 | TRBV6-5 | NA | CASSYGGPSEGYTF
TRBJ2-3 | TRBV29-1 | TRBD2 | CSVRSGGGEADTQYF
TRBJ1-5 | TRBV19 | NA | CASSIRAVQPQHF
TRBJ1-1 | TRBV21-1 | NA | CASSNHPLGQGTMNTEAFF
TRBJ1-5 | TRBV7-3 | NA | CASRAGINQPQHF
TRBJ1-6 | TRBV4-1 | NA | CASSQQIDRNSPLHF
TRBJ2-5 | TRBV11-2 | NA | CASSLGSWPGKGQETQYF
TRBJ2-7 | TRBV29-1 | NA | CSVEVTGSYEQYF
TRBJ2-1 | TRBV6-4 | NA | CASREGLRSSYNEQFF
TRBJ2-3 | TRBV9 | TRBD2 | CASSVGGGGSSTDTQYF
TRBJ2-1 | TRBV19 | TRBD1 | CASRPGTGLNEQFF
TRBJ2-6 | TRBV10-3 | NA | CAPGEGGGSGGANVLTF
TRBJ2-1 | TRBV6-1 | NA | CASSHLPFNEQFF
TRBJ2-1 | TRBV4-1 | NA | CASSQVVDPSYEQFF
TRBJ2-7 | TRBV4-1 | NA | CASSQERVHDEQYF
TRBJ2-7 | TRBV9 | NA | CASSYTSAGMGDEQYF
TRBJ2-2 | TRBV11-1 | NA | CASSGTVPISGELFF
TRBJ1-6 | TRBV30 | NA | CAWGWKNNSPLHF
TRBJ2-4 | TRBV7-2 | TRBD2 | CASSYRDGGGKNIQYF
TRBJ2-5 | TRBV5-6 | NA | CASSWRVWAQETQYF
TRBJ1-4 | TRBV9 | NA | CASSVGTVNNEKLFF
TRBJ2-2 | TRBV4-1 | NA | CASSQDLPRNTGELFF
TRBJ2-1 | TRBV27 | NA | CASSLSGLYEQFF
TRBJ1-5 | TRBV15 | TRBD1 | CATSNPGQGAAQPQHF
TRBJ2-2 | TRBV6-1 | TRBD1 | CASSEGTDTGELFF
TRBJ1-5 | TRBV19 | NA | CASSMAHNPWGNQPQHF
TRBJ1-5 | TRBV6-4 | NA | CASSDSDSQPQHF
TRBJ2-1 | TRBV10-2 | TRBD1 | CASSFRGPQTYNEQFF
TRBJ1-2 | TRBV2 | NA | CASSDFAGNYGYTF